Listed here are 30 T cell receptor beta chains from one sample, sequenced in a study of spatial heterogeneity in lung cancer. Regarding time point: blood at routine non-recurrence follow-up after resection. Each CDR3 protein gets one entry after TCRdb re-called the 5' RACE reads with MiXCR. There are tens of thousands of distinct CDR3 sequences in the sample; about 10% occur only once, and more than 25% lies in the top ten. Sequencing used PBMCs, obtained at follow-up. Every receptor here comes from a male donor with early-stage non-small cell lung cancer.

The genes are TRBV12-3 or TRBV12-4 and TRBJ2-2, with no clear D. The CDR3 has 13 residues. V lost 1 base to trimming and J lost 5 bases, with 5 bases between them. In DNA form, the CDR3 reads TGTGCCAGCAGTTTAGGGGTAACCGGGGAGCTGTTTTTT. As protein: CASSLGVTGELFF.

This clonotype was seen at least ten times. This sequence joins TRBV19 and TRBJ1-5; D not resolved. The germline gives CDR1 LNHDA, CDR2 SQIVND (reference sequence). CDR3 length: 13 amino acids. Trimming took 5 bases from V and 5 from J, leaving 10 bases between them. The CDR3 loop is CASSPGSDQPQHF. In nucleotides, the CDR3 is TGTGCCAGTAGTCCGGGGTCTGATCAGCCCCAGCATTTT.

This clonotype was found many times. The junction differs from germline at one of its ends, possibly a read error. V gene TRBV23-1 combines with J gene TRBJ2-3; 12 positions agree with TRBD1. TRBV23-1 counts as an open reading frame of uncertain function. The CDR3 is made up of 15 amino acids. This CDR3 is CASSPGTGGTDTQYF. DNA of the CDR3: TGCGCCAGCAGCCCTGGGACAGGGGGCACGGATACGCAGTATTTT.

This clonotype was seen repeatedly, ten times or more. As DNA, the CDR3 is TGTGCCAGCAGCTCGATACAGGGGGCGCTTGACTATGGCTACACCTTC. As protein: CASSSIQGALDYGYTF. This sequence joins TRBV5-6 and TRBJ1-2; 9 bases fit TRBD1. Germline CDR1 reads SGHDT; CDR2 reads YYEEEE. The trim removed 3 bases at V and 3 bases at J, leaving 9 bases unmatched. The CDR3 consists of 16 residues.

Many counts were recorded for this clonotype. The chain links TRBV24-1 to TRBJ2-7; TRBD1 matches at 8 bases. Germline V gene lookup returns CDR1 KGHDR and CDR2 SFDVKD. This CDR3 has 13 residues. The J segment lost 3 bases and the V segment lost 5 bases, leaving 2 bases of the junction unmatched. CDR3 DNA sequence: TGTGCCACCAGTGGACAGGGGAACTACGAGCAGTACTTC. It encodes CATSGQGNYEQYF.

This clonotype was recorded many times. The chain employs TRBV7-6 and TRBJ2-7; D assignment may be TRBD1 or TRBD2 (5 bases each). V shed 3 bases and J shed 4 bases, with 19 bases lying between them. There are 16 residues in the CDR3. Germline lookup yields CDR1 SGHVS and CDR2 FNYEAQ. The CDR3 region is CASSFTSGTATYEQYF. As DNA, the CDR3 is TGTGCCAGCAGCTTCACTTCCGGGACGGCAACGTACGAGCAGTACTTC.

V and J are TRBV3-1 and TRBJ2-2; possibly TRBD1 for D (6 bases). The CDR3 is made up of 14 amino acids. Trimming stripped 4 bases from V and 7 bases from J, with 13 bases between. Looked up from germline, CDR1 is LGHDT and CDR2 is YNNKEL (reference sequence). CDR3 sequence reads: CASSLKGGHGELFF. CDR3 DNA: TGTGCCAGCAGCCTCAAAGGGGGACACGGGGAGCTGTTTTTT.

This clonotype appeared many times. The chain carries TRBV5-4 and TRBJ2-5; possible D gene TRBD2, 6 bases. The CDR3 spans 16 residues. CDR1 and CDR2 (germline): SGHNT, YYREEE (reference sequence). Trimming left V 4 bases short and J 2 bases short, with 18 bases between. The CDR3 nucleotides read TGTGCCAGCAGCCCTGGAGGGGCTAGCGCACAAGAGACCCAGTACTTC. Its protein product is CASSPGGASAQETQYF.

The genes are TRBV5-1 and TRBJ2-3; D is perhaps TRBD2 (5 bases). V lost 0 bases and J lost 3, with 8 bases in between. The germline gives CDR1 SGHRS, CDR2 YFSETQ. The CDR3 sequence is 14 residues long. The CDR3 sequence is CASSLEPGTDTQYF. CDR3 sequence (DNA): TGCGCCAGCAGCTTGGAACCGGGGACAGATACGCAGTATTTT.

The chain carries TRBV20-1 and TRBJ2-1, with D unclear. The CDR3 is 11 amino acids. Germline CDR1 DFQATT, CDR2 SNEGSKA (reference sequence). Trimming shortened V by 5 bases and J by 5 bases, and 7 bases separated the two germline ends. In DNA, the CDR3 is TGCAGTGCTTTTTCCAACAATGAGCAGTTCTTC. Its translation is CSAFSNNEQFF.

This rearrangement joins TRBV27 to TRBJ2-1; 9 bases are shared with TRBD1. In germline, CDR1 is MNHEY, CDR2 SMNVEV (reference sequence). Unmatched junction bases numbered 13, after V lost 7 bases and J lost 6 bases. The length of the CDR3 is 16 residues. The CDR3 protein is CASTAVGQGRPNEQFF. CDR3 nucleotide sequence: TGTGCCAGCACCGCCGTCGGACAGGGGCGCCCCAATGAGCAGTTCTTC.

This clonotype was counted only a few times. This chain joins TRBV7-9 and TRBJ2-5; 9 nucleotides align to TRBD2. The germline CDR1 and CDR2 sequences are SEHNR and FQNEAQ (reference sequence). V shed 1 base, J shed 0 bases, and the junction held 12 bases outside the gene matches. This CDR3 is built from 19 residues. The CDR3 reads CASSLVDWNAGGYQETQYF. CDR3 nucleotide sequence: TGTGCCAGCAGCTTAGTAGATTGGAATGCGGGAGGGTACCAAGAGACCCAGTACTTC.

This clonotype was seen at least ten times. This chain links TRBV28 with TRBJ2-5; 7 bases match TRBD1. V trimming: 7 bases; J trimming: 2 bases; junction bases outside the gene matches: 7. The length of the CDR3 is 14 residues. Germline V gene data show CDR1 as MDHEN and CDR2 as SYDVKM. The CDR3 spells CASTLDRVQETQYF. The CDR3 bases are TGTGCCAGCACCCTCGACAGGGTTCAAGAGACCCAGTACTTC. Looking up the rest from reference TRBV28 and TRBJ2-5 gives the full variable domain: DVKVTQSSRYLVKRTGEKVFLECVQDMDHENMFWYRQDPGLGLRLIYFSYDVKMKEKGDIPEGYSVSREKKERFSLILESASTNQTSMYLCASTLDRVQETQYFGPGTRLLVL.

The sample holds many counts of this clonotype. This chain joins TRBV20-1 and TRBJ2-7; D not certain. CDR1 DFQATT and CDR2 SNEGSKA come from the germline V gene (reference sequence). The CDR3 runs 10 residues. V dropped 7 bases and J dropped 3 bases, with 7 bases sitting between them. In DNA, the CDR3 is TGCAGTGGCGGTGACTACGAGCAGTACTTC. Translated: CSGGDYEQYF.

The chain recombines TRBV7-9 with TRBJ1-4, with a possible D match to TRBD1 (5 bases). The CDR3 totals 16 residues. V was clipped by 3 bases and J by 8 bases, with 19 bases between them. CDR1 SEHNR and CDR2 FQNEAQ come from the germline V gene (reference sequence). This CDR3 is CASSFFSSLGEEKLFF. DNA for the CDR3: TGTGCCAGCAGCTTCTTCTCTAGCCTAGGGGAAGAAAAACTGTTTTTT.

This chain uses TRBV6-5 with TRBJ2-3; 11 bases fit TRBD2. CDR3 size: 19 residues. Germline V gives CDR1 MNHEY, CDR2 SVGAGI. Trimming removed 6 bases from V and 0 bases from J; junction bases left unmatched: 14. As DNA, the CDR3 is TGTGCCAGCAGAAACCATTTTAGCGGGAGGGCCGGGAGCACAGATACGCAGTATTTT. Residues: CASRNHFSGRAGSTDTQYF.

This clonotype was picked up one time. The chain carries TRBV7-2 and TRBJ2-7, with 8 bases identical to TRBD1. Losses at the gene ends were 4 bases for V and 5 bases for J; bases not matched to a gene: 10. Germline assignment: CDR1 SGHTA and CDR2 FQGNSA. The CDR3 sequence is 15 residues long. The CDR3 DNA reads TGTGCCAGCAGCTCCCCCGGACAGGGCATCAACGAGCAGTACTTC. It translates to CASSSPGQGINEQYF. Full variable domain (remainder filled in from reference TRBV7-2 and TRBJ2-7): GAGVSQSPSNKVTEKGKDVELRCDPISGHTALYWYRQSLGQGLEFLIYFQGNSAPDKSGLPSDRFSAERTGGSVSTLTIQRTQQEDSAVYLCASSSPGQGINEQYFGPGTRLTVT.

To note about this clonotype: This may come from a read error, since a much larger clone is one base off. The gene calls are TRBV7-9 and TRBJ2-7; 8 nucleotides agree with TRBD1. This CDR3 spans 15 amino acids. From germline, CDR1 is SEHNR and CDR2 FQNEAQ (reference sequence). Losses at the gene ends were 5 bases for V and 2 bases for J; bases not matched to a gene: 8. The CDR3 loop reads CASSIPGQATYEQYF. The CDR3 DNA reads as TGTGCCAGCAGCATTCCGGGACAGGCCACCTACGAGCAGTACTTC.

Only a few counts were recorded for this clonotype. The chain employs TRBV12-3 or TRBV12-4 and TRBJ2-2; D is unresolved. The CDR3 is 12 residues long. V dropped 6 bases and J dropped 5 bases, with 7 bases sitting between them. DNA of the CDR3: TGTGCCAGCAGGGCGCCGACCGGGGAGCTGTTTTTT. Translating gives CASRAPTGELFF.

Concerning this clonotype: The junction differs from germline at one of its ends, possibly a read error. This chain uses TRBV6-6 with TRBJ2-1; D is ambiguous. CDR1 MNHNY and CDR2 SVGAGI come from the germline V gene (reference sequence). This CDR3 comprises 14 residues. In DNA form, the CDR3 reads TGTGGCAGCAGTTGGGCCGGACGCTACAATGAGCAGTTCTTC. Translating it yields CGSSWAGRYNEQFF.

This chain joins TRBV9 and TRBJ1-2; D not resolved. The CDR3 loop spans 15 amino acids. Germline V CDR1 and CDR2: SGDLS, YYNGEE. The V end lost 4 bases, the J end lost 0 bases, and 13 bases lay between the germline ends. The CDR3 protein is CASSPHADPNYGYTF. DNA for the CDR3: TGTGCCAGCAGCCCCCACGCCGACCCTAACTATGGCTACACCTTC.

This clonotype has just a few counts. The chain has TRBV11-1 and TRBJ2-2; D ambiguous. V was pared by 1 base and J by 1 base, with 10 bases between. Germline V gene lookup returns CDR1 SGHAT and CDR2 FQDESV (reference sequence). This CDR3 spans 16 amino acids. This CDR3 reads CASSLDPILNTGELFF. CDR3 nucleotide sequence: TGTGCCAGCAGCTTAGACCCGATACTGAACACCGGGGAGCTGTTTTTT.

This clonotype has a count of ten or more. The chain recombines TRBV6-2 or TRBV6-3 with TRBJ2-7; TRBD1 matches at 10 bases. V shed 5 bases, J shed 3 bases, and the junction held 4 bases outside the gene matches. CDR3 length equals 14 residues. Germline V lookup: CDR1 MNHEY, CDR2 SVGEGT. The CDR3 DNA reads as TGTGCCAGCAGTATATGGACAGGGGGCTACGAGCAGTACTTC. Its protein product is CASSIWTGGYEQYF.

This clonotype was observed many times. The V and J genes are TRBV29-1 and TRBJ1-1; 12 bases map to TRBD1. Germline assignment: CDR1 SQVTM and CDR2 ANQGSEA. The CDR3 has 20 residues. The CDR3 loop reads CRAHLPGQGAIYGMNTEAFF. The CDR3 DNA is TGCAGAGCCCACCTTCCGGGACAGGGGGCGATCTATGGAATGAACACTGAAGCTTTCTTT. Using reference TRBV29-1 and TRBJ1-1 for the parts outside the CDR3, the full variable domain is SAVISQKPSRDICQRGTSLTIQCQVDSQVTMMFWYRQQPGQSLTLIATANQGSEATYESGFVIDKFPISRPNLTFSTLTVSNMSPEDSSIYLCRAHLPGQGAIYGMNTEAFFGQGTRLTVV.

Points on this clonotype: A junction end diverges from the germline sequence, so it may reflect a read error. The CDR3 spells CASSLQVTDKQYF. CDR3 DNA sequence: TGTGCCAGCAGCTTACAAGTCACAGATAAGCAGTATTTT. This chain links TRBV7-2 with TRBJ2-3; no clear D gene. CDR1 and CDR2 (germline): SGHTA, FQGNSA. The CDR3 covers 13 residues.

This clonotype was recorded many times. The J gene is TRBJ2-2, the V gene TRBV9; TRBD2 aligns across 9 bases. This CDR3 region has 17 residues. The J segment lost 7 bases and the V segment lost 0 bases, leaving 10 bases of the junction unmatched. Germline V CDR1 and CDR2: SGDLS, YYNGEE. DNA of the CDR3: TGTGCCAGCAGCGTAGGAGGCGGGAGGGCCAATATCGGGGAGCTGTTTTTT. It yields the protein CASSVGGGRANIGELFF.

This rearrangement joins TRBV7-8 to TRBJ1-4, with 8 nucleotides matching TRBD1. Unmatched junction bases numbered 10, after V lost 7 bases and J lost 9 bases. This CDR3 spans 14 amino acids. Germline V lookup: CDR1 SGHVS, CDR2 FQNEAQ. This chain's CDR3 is CASTREQGEKKLFF. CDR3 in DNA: TGTGCCAGCACCCGAGAACAGGGGGAGAAAAAACTGTTTTTT.

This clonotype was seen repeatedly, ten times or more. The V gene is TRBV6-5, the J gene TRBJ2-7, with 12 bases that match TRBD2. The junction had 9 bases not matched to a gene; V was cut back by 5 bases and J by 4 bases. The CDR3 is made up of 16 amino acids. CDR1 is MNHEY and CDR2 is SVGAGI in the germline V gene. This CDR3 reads CASSLGTSGRGYEQYF. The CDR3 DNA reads TGTGCCAGCAGTCTCGGGACTAGCGGGCGAGGATACGAGCAGTACTTC.

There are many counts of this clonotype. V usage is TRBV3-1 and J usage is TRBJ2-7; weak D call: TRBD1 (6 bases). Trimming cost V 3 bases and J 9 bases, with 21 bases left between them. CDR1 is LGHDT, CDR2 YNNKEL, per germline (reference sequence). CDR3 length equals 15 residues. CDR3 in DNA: TGTGCCAGCAGCCAGGGGGCCGGCTCCTACGGCGGGCAGTACTTC. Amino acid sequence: CASSQGAGSYGGQYF.

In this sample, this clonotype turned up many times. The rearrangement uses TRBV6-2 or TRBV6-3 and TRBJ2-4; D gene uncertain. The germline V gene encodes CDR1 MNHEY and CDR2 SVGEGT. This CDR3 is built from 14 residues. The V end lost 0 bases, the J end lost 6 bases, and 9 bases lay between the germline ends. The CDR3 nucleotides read TGTGCCAGCAGTTACTCCCAACCTATAAACATTCAGTACTTC. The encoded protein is CASSYSQPINIQYF.